Detailed here is one T cell receptor beta chain. Treatment here: preoperative locoregional IRX-2 cytokine immunotherapy. Patients received preoperative, locoregional IRX-2 cytokine immunotherapy in a phase Ib study. The assay was immunoSEQ multiplex PCR, and TCRdb's table has in-frame clones only and misses some. The sample lists under 50,000 clones; approximately 85% were seen once. The data stem from a study of preoperative IRX-2 immunotherapy in early breast cancer. Trimming at V came to 1 base and at J to 6 bases, leaving 5 bases not matched to a gene. CDR3 length: 15 amino acids. CDR1 is SGHDN, CDR2 FVKESK, per germline.

The sample in question was lymph node tissue, obtained after IRX-2 immunotherapy. The receptor's source is a human donor with breast cancer. The V call is TRBV14, the J call TRBJ2-1, with TRBD1 matching 8 bases. The chain's CDR3 is CASSQGAGGVNEQFF. The CDR3 DNA reads as TGTGCCAGCAGCCAAGGGGCAGGGGGCGTCAATGAGCAGTTCTTC.